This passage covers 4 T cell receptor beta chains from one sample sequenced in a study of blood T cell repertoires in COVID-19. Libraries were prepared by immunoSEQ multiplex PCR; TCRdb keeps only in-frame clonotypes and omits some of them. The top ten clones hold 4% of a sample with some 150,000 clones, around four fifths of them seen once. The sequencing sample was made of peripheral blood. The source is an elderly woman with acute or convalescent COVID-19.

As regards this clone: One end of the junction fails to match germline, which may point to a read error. The CDR3 nucleotides read TGTGCCAGCAGTGAGCTAAGGGACTCCCACAATGAGCAGTTCTTC. This encodes CASSELRDSHNEQFF. This chain connects TRBV27 to TRBJ2-1; TRBD2 might be the D (6 bases). The germline CDR1 and CDR2 sequences are MNHEY and SMNVEV (reference sequence). The CDR3 has 15 amino acids.

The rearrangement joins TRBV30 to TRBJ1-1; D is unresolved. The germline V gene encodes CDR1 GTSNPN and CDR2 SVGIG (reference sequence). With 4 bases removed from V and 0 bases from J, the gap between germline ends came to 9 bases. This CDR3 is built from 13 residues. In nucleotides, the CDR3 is TGTGCCTGGACCAGATTCTTGAACACTGAAGCTTTCTTT. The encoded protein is CAWTRFLNTEAFF.

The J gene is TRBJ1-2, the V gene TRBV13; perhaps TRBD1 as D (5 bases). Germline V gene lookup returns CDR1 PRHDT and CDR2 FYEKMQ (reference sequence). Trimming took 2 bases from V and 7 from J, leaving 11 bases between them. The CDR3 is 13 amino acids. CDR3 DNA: TGTGCCAGCAGCTTACCAGGGTTGGCTGGCTACACCTTC. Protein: CASSLPGLAGYTF.

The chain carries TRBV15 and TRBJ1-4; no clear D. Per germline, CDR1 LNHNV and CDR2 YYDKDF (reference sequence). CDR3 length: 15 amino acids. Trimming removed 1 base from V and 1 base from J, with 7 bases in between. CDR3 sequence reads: CATSRAGRTNEKLFF. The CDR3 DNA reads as TGTGCCACCAGCAGAGCGGGAAGAACTAATGAAAAACTGTTTTTT.